A selection of T cell receptor beta chains follows, all from one sample in a study of cytomegalovirus exposure and HLA in healthy donors. Sequencing was performed with immunoSEQ multiplex PCR; in TCRdb, only in-frame clones are kept and a portion is missing. The table lists about 120,000 clones, approximately 66% of them singletons. Sequenced sample: PBMCs. All receptors derive from a woman aged 40 to 50 in good health and CMV-seropositive. The CDR3 runs from the conserved cysteine through the conserved F or W. The order of the fields is J gene, V gene, clone size, D gene, CDR3 protein, CDR3 DNA. The D gene is left open where the match is weak. A clone size is listed for some rows: how often the clone was seen (once, few, many), or a class if it is expanded.

TRBJ2-3	TRBV19	-	TRBD2	CASRDPGLAGRDTQYF	TGTGCCAGTAGAGACCCGGGACTAGCGGGGAGGGATACGCAGTATTTT
TRBJ2-7	TRBV28	-	TRBD2	CASLSGGAVDEQYF	TGTGCCAGCCTCTCCGGGGGGGCCGTTGACGAGCAGTACTTC
TRBJ2-5	TRBV11-3	-	TRBD1	CASSSRGQFAETQYF	TGTGCCAGCAGCAGTAGGGGACAGTTTGCAGAGACCCAGTACTTC
TRBJ2-1	TRBV5-1	-	TRBD2	CASSLGLAGGLGEQFF	TGCGCCAGCAGCTTGGGCCTAGCGGGAGGTCTGGGTGAGCAGTTCTTC
TRBJ1-2	TRBV14	-	TRBD1	CASSQTGGVGYGYTF	TGTGCCAGCAGCCAGACAGGGGGGGTTGGATATGGCTACACCTTC
TRBJ1-4	TRBV7-9	few	-	CASSLLEGTTNEKLFF	TGTGCCAGCAGCTTACTTGAGGGTACAACTAATGAAAAACTGTTTTTT
TRBJ1-2	TRBV5-1	-	TRBD1	CASSLGQGDYGYTF	TGCGCCAGCAGCCTCGGACAGGGAGACTATGGCTACACCTTC
TRBJ2-3	TRBV7-9	-	-	CASSRPGEADTQYF	TGTGCCAGCAGCCGACCCGGGGAAGCAGATACGCAGTATTTT
TRBJ2-1	TRBV5-1	-	TRBD2	CASSLGTSGNEQFF	TGCGCCAGCAGCTTGGGGACTAGCGGGAATGAGCAGTTCTTC
TRBJ2-2	TRBV12-5	-	TRBD1	CASGLALDRDVGELFF	TGTGCTAGTGGTTTGGCCCTTGACAGGGATGTCGGGGAGCTGTTTTTT
TRBJ1-5	TRBV2	-	TRBD1	CASSPDREDQPQHF	TGTGCCAGCAGCCCGGACAGGGAGGATCAGCCCCAGCATTTT
TRBJ1-2	TRBV27	-	TRBD1	CASSLSTGGNGYTF	TGTGCCAGCAGTTTATCGACAGGGGGCAATGGCTACACCTTC
TRBJ2-2	TRBV6-1	few	-	CASSDNTAGTGELFF	TGTGCCAGCAGTGATAACACTGCAGGGACCGGGGAGCTGTTTTTT
TRBJ1-4	TRBV28	-	-	CASRPQIPRNEKLFF	TGTGCCAGCAGGCCCCAAATTCCTAGAAATGAAAAACTGTTTTTT
TRBJ1-4	TRBV4-1	few	-	CASSQDGGPSF	TGCGCCAGCAGCCAAGATGGGGGCCCCTCTTTT
TRBJ1-2	TRBV28	-	TRBD1	CASSSPGQGGSYGYTF	TGTGCCAGCAGTTCGCCGGGACAGGGGGGCTCCTATGGCTACACCTTC
TRBJ1-2	TRBV29-1	few	-	CSVVGGGRGDYGYTF	TGCAGCGTTGTGGGGGGGGGCAGGGGAGACTATGGCTACACCTTC
TRBJ1-1	TRBV2	-	TRBD1	CASRQGANTEAFF	TGTGCCAGCAGACAGGGGGCGAACACTGAAGCTTTCTTT
TRBJ2-1	TRBV2	-	-	CASSEGGYSNEQFF	TGTGCCAGCAGTGAAGGTGGGTACAGCAATGAGCAGTTCTTC
TRBJ1-5	TRBV19	-	-	CAGSTPGGLFQPQHF	TGTGCCGGTAGTACCCCGGGAGGGTTGTTTCAGCCCCAGCATTTT
TRBJ1-5	TRBV27	-	-	CASSLAGGGQPQHF	TGTGCCAGCAGTTTGGCCGGGGGAGGGCAGCCCCAGCATTTT
TRBJ2-5	TRBV28	few	-	CASSLGIPRQETQYF	TGTGCCAGCAGTCTCGGGATTCCTCGTCAAGAGACCCAGTACTTC
TRBJ2-2	TRBV7-8	-	TRBD2	CASSFSIAGGANTGELFF	TGTGCCAGCAGCTTTTCTATAGCGGGGGGAGCGAACACCGGGGAGCTGTTTTTT
TRBJ2-5	TRBV19	-	TRBD2	CASSTGGLETQYF	TGTGCCAGTAGTACGGGGGGTCTGGAGACCCAGTACTTC
TRBJ2-3	TRBV27	-	-	CASSLYSPSSGLSDTQYF	TGTGCCAGCAGTTTATATTCCCCCTCAAGCGGGCTATCCGATACGCAGTATTTT
TRBJ2-7	TRBV18	-	TRBD2	CASSPQREGYEQYF	TGTGCCAGCTCACCACAGAGGGAGGGATACGAGCAGTACTTC
TRBJ1-2	TRBV6-5	few	-	CASRRVREADGYTF	TGTGCCAGTAGGAGGGTTCGGGAGGCTGATGGCTACACCTTC
TRBJ2-3	TRBV27	-	-	CASSLAPTSTDTQYF	TGTGCCAGCAGTTTAGCCCCCACTAGCACAGATACGCAGTATTTT
TRBJ1-5	TRBV6-1	once	-	CASKTERGHNQPQHF	TGTGCCAGCAAGACGGAAAGGGGCCACAATCAGCCCCAGCATTTT
TRBJ2-1	TRBV30	-	-	CAFSRDFDNNEQFF	TGTGCCTTCTCCCGGGACTTCGACAACAATGAGCAGTTCTTC
TRBJ2-7	TRBV11-2	few	TRBD1	CASSQGPGTGGYYEQYF	TGCGCCAGCAGCCAGGGCCCCGGGACAGGGGGATACTACGAGCAGTACTTC
TRBJ2-7	TRBV19	few	-	CASSPRTARGEQYF	TGTGCCAGTAGTCCACGGACAGCCCGGGGCGAGCAGTACTTC
TRBJ1-1	TRBV6-1	-	-	CASTPNTEAFF	TGTGCCAGCACTCCGAACACTGAAGCTTTCTTT
TRBJ2-3	TRBV6-1	-	TRBD1	CASSDEAGGTDTQYF	TGTGCCAGCAGTGATGAGGCAGGGGGAACAGATACGCAGTATTTT
TRBJ2-7	TRBV2	few	-	CASSAGTPLGQYF	TGTGCCAGCAGCGCCGGGACACCCCTAGGGCAGTACTTC
TRBJ1-1	TRBV25-1	-	-	CASSDRVAFF	TGTGCCAGCAGTGACAGGGTAGCTTTCTTT
TRBJ1-1	TRBV19	once	-	CASSISGNTEAFF	TGTGCCAGTAGTATCTCGGGGAACACTGAAGCTTTCTTT
TRBJ2-3	TRBV6-4	-	-	CASSGTGTDTQYF	TGTGCCAGCAGTGGGACAGGCACAGATACGCAGTATTTT
TRBJ2-7	TRBV10-3	-	-	CAITGESSYEQYF	TGTGCCATCACAGGGGAAAGCTCCTACGAGCAGTACTTC
TRBJ1-2	TRBV11-2	few	TRBD1	CASSLGQGLSGGYTF	TGTGCCAGCAGCTTGGGACAGGGCCTTTCAGGTGGCTACACCTTC
TRBJ2-7	TRBV19	-	TRBD1	CASSIDRGLTEQYF	TGTGCCAGTAGTATCGACAGGGGCCTCACAGAGCAGTACTTC
TRBJ1-2	TRBV20-1	once	-	CSAGVYTF	TGCAGTGCAGGGGTCTACACCTTC
TRBJ2-7	TRBV27	few	-	CATGEGQPYEQYF	TGTGCCACCGGCGAGGGCCAGCCCTACGAGCAGTACTTC
TRBJ2-7	TRBV6-1	-	-	CASTTGGYEQYF	TGTGCCAGCACGACAGGTGGCTACGAGCAGTACTTC
TRBJ1-2	TRBV30	-	-	CADRRQVTYGYTF	TGTGCTGACCGGAGACAGGTGACCTATGGCTACACCTTC
TRBJ2-3	TRBV6-4	-	TRBD2	CASSDRAASGDTQYF	TGTGCCAGCAGTGACAGGGCGGCTAGCGGGGATACGCAGTATTTT
TRBJ1-2	TRBV7-2	-	-	CASSLSVTGSNYGYTF	TGTGCCAGCAGCTTAAGTGTTACGGGAAGTAACTATGGCTACACCTTC
TRBJ2-7	TRBV14	-	-	CASSQEGGKSYEQYF	TGTGCCAGCAGCCAAGAAGGCGGGAAGTCCTACGAGCAGTACTTC
TRBJ2-7	TRBV28	-	-	CASRVKGDEQYF	TGTGCCAGCAGGGTCAAGGGGGACGAGCAGTACTTC
TRBJ2-4	TRBV2	-	TRBD2	CASGGGGAKNIQYF	TGTGCCAGCGGGGGCGGGGGGGCCAAAAACATTCAGTACTTC
TRBJ2-1	TRBV28	-	TRBD2	CASSLPPGREGNEQFF	TGTGCCAGCAGTTTACCCCCCGGGCGGGAGGGGAATGAGCAGTTCTTC
TRBJ2-1	TRBV5-1	-	-	CASSPSHNEQFF	TGCGCCAGCAGCCCAAGCCACAATGAGCAGTTCTTC